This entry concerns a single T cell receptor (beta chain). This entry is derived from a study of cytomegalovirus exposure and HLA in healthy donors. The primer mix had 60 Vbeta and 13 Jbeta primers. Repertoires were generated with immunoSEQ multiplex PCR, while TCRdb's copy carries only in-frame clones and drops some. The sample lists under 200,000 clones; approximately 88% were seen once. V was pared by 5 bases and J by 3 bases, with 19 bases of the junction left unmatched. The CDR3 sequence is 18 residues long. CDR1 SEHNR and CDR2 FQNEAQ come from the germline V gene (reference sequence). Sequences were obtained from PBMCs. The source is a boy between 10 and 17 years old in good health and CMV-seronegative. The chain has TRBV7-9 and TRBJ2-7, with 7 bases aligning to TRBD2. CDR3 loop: CASSLPRGPSGRNYEQYF. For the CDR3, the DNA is TGTGCCAGCAGCCTGCCGAGAGGGCCTAGCGGACGCAACTACGAGCAGTACTTC.